This note documents a single T cell receptor (beta chain) sequence. The target antigen is unknown. The sample originates from a study of cytomegalovirus exposure and HLA in healthy donors. Study-level points and caveats: It was reportedly the case that the classifier diagnosed cytomegalovirus status with high specificity and sensitivity.

A multiplex PCR was run with 60 Vbeta primers and 13 Jbeta primers. Only in-frame clones appear in the TCRdb table, and some are missing; sequencing was by immunoSEQ multiplex PCR. The sample carries 65,000 to 85,000 clones, around 79% recorded once. This TCR was sampled from a woman aged 40 to 50 in good health and CMV-seropositive. Input material: PBMCs.

CDR3 loop: CASSATGARTHEQYF. The CDR3 DNA sequence: TGTGCCAGCAGTGCTACAGGGGCGCGCACCCACGAGCAGTACTTC. The chain uses TRBV6-1 and TRBJ2-7; 7 bases line up with TRBD1. CDR1 is MNHNS and CDR2 is SASEGT in the germline V gene. The CDR3 spans 15 residues. With 4 bases clipped from V and 5 bases from J, the junction kept 11 bases outside the gene matches.